One sample yielded the 16 T cell receptor beta chains listed below, sequenced in a study of CD8+ T cells in alopecia areata (dated by TCRdb to between 2018 and 2020). The protocol used for the library was the immunoSEQ multiplex PCR assay. RNA was extracted from all samples and reverse transcribed into cDNA as template for TCR sequencing. This immuneACCESS table, as held by TCRdb, lists in-frame sequences with V and J called but not all clones. Of the missing ones, under half trace to an unresolved V gene in checked studies; the others have no known cause. This sample shows around 100,000 clones, and none of them turns up only once. About 20% of the sample rests with the top ten. Sequencing was carried out using lesional skin. Receptor source: a C3H/HeJ mouse with alopecia areata. The mouse line in question has MHC haplotype H2-k.

This clone was detected a few times. The gene names given are mouse names. The CDR3 goes on 4 residues after the read ends, and that part is filled in from the germline J gene. The V gene is TRBV17, the J gene TRBJ1-1; D perhaps matches TRBD1 (6 bases). Germline values: CDR1 MNHDT, CDR2 YYDKIL. The CDR3 sequence is 13 residues long. CDR3 DNA, as far as it was read: TGTGCTAGCAGTAGTGGGGGGGCGCGA. Translated: CASSSGGAR. The whole CDR3 is CASSSGGAREVFF. The full variable domain, with the rest looked up from reference TRBV17 and TRBJ1-1, is DTTVKQNPRYKLARVGKPVNLICSQTMNHDTMYWYQKKPNQAPKLLLFYYDKILNREADTFEKFQSSRPNNSFCSLYIGSAGLEYSAMYLCASSSGGAREVFFGKGTRLTVV.

A note on this clone: These gene names are mouse names. The CDR3 is cut off 4 residues early in the read; its end comes from the germline J gene. The gene calls are TRBV19 and TRBJ2-7; 8 bases match TRBD2. Unmatched junction bases numbered 1, after V lost 1 base and J lost 1 base. Germline CDR1 FNHDT, CDR2 SITEND (reference sequence). CDR3 length equals 14 residues. The sequenced part of the CDR3 DNA is TGTGCCAGCAGTATATGGGGGGGATCCTAT. Translation: CASSIWGGSY. The entire CDR3 is CASSIWGGSYEQYF.

This clone was counted only a few times. The listed TCRdb protein conflicts with the DNA translation at residue 11, and the protein shown is translated directly from the DNA. Gene names are mouse gene names. The CDR3 end falls 3 residues outside the read, so it is completed with the germline J gene. This chain links TRBV17 with TRBJ1-3; the D gene is possibly TRBD1 (6 bases). Trimming pared 6 bases from V and 2 bases from J, leaving 11 bases between. The CDR3 totals 14 residues. From germline, CDR1 is MNHDT and CDR2 YYDKIL. Here the CDR3 reads CASSPQGTGNTLYF. The part of the CDR3 DNA that was read is TGTGCTAGCAGCCCCCAGGGGACTGGAAATACG.

Comment on this clone: Gene names and germline refer to mouse. Read sequence stops 4 residues before the CDR3 end, and the germline J gene provides the missing end. The J gene is TRBJ1-4, the V gene TRBV1, with 11 bases that match TRBD1. CDR1 is NSQYPW, CDR2 LRSPGD, per germline (reference sequence). The ends lost 4 bases at V and 4 bases at J; junction bases unmatched: 5. The CDR3 runs 16 residues. The chain's CDR3 is CTCSGSGTGGNERLFF. CDR3 DNA (partial): TGCACCTGCAGTGGCTCCGGGACAGGGGGCAACGAA.

A word on this clone: The genes are named according to mouse. CDR3 DNA, as far as it was read: TGTGCCAGCAGTGCAACAGAGAACACA. This translates into CASSATENT. The entire CDR3 protein reads CASSATENTEVFF. V and J are TRBV19 and TRBJ1-1; D is uncertain. The DNA ends 4 residues before the CDR3 does, and the rest of the CDR3 is filled in from the germline J gene. The germline V gene has CDR1 FNHDT and CDR2 SITEND (reference sequence). This CDR3 is built from 13 residues. The V end lost 4 bases, the J end lost 0 bases, and 7 bases lay between the germline ends.

This clone showed up just a few times. Genes here carry mouse names. The read ends 4 residues before the CDR3 terminus; that terminus is restored from the germline J gene. V usage is TRBV13-3 and J usage is TRBJ1-4; D might be TRBD1 (6 bases). Germline values: CDR1 NNHDY, CDR2 SYVADS. The germline V and J ends were trimmed by 6 bases and 3 bases, with 9 bases remaining between them. This CDR3 spans 13 amino acids. Incomplete CDR3 DNA: TGTGCCAGCAACAGGGTGACCAACGAA. Amino acids: CASNRVTNE. The CDR3 in full is CASNRVTNERLFF.

In its sample, this clone was seen a few times. The genes are named according to mouse. Read data end 4 residues before the CDR3 end; the end is taken from the germline J gene. This chain uses TRBV14 with TRBJ2-1; 11 bases line up with TRBD2. V shed 4 bases, J shed 2 bases, and the junction held 5 bases outside the gene matches. Per germline, CDR1 SGHDT and CDR2 FRDEAV. The CDR3 loop spans 16 amino acids. CDR3 sequence reads: CASSPDWGVDYAEQFF. The DNA read from the CDR3 is TGTGCCAGCAGTCCGGACTGGGGGGTCGACTATGCT.

This clone was seen only a few times. Genes and germline are mouse. The CDR3 end lies 4 residues beyond the end of the read and is filled in from the germline J gene. This sequence joins TRBV5 and TRBJ2-1, with D perhaps matching TRBD1 (5 bases). The germline gives CDR1 LGHNA, CDR2 YNLKQL (reference sequence). This CDR3 comprises 14 residues. Deletions cut 0 bases from V and 2 bases from J, with 5 bases between. The CDR3: CASSQETDYAEQFF. Incomplete CDR3 DNA: TGTGCCAGCAGCCAAGAGACAGACTATGCT.

This clone turned up a few times. Germline and genes: mouse. The read terminates 4 residues ahead of where the CDR3 ends, so the germline J gene completes it. The chain has TRBV13-3 and TRBJ2-1; possible D gene TRBD1, 5 bases. CDR1 is NNHDY, CDR2 SYVADS, per germline. With 1 base removed from V and 3 bases from J, the gap between germline ends came to 8 bases. The CDR3 loop spans 14 amino acids. Here the CDR3 reads CASSDFTGYAEQFF. Partial CDR3 DNA: TGTGCCAGCAGTGATTTCACAGGCTATGCT.

As regards this clone: Any gene name here is a mouse gene name. The CDR3 sequence: CTCSEQGAYEQYF. The CDR3 DNA, read in part, is TGCACCTGCAGTGAACAGGGGGCATAT. This chain uses TRBV1 with TRBJ2-7; 9 bases match TRBD1. The read terminates 4 residues ahead of where the CDR3 ends, so the germline J gene completes it. Germline CDR1 is NSQYPW and CDR2 is LRSPGD (reference sequence). This CDR3 contains 13 residues.

Details on this clone: Gene labels here are mouse ones. The CDR3 DNA, read in part, is TGTGCCAGCAGTGATAGACCTGGGGTTAGTCAAAAC. Amino acids: CASSDRPGVSQN. The full CDR3 reads CASSDRPGVSQNTLYF. This chain uses TRBV13-3 with TRBJ2-4, with D perhaps matching TRBD2 (6 bases). Sequencing ends 4 residues short of the CDR3 end; the germline J gene provides the rest. The ends were cut back, 1 base at V and 0 bases at J, with 12 bases in the middle. The length of the CDR3 is 16 residues. CDR1 and CDR2 from the germline V gene are NNHDY and SYVADS.

This clone was counted only a few times. Gene names follow the mouse nomenclature. Read sequence stops 4 residues before the CDR3 end, and the germline J gene provides the missing end. The rearrangement links TRBV13-3 to TRBJ2-1; 10 bases are shared with TRBD2. Germline V gene lookup returns CDR1 NNHDY and CDR2 SYVADS. This CDR3 comprises 16 residues. CDR3 bases read: TGTGCCAGCAGTGCGGGACCACTGGGGGGGTGGGCT. It encodes CASSAGPLGGWA. The full CDR3 protein is CASSAGPLGGWAEQFF.

Note on this clone: The genes and germline here are from mouse. With the read ending 4 residues before the CDR3 end, the germline J gene is used to fill in that end. The sample contains more than one DNA sequence encoding this CDR3. The chain recombines TRBV13-3 with TRBJ1-4; TRBD1 matches at 7 bases. This CDR3 has 15 residues. Germline V gene lookup returns CDR1 NNHDY and CDR2 SYVADS. The V segment lost 0 bases and the J segment 4 bases; nucleotides outside the gene matches: 3. CDR3 residues: CASSDDRGGNERLFF. CDR3 bases read: TGTGCCAGCAGTGATGACAGGGGCGGCAACGAA.

Concerning this clone itself: TCRdb gives a protein that differs at residue 13 from what the DNA encodes, so the protein here is translated from the DNA. Gene names refer to mouse genes. Read sequence stops 3 residues before the CDR3 end, and the germline J gene provides the missing end. The V call is TRBV13-3, the J call TRBJ1-6, with 9 positions matching TRBD1. TRBJ1-6 is an open reading frame, and its role is uncertain. The CDR3 contains 16 residues. Trimming took 4 bases from V and 5 from J; bases not matched to a gene: 7. Germline lookup yields CDR1 NNHDY and CDR2 SYVADS. The CDR3 DNA, read in part, is TGTGCCAGCAGTCCTCTCCGGACAGGGGATAATTCGCCC. This sequence encodes CASSPLRTGDNSP. The full CDR3 protein is CASSPLRTGDNSPLYF.

For this clone: A junction boundary mismatches the germline segment, possibly from a read error. The gene names here belong to mouse. The read finishes 4 residues shy of the CDR3 end, and the germline J gene is used to complete it. The rearrangement joins TRBV17 to TRBJ2-3; possible D gene TRBD2, 5 bases. Germline V gives CDR1 MNHDT, CDR2 YYDKIL. This CDR3 has 16 amino acids. CDR3 bases read: TGTGCTCGCAGTAGAGCCCGCTGGACTAGTGCAGAA. Translation: CARSRARWTSAE. The complete CDR3 reads CARSRARWTSAETLYF.

This clone was seen only a few times. Mouse names are used for the genes. The read ends 4 residues shy of where the CDR3 ends; the end is completed using the germline J gene. V is TRBV5 and J is TRBJ2-7; TRBD1 is a possible D gene (6 bases). CDR3 size: 16 residues. V was trimmed by 0 bases and J by 0 bases, leaving 12 bases between them. The germline gives CDR1 LGHNA, CDR2 YNLKQL (reference sequence). The CDR3 sequence: CASSQDRGQSSYEQYF. The covered CDR3 bases are TGTGCCAGCAGCCAAGATAGGGGACAAAGCTCCTAT.